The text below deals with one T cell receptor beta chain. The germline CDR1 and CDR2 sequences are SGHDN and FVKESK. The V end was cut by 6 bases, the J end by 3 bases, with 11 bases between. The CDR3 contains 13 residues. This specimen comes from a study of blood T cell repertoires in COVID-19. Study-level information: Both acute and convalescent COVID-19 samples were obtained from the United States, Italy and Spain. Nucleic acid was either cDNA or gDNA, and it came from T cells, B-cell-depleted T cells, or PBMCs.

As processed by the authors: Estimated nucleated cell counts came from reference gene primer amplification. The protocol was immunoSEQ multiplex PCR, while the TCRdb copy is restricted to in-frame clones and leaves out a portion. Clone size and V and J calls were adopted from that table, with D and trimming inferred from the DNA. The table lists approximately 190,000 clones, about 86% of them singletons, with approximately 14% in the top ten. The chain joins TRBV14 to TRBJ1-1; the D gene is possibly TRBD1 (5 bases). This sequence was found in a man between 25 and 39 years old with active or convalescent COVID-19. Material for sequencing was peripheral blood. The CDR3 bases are TGTGCCAGCAGACCGGCAGGGCACACTGAAGCTTTCTTT. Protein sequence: CASRPAGHTEAFF.